These T cell receptor beta chains were read from a single sample in a study of T-cell memory formation after mild COVID-19. TCRdb re-analysed the 5' RACE reads in MiXCR, keeping a single row per CDR3 protein. The sample holds 470,000 or so distinct CDR3 sequences, around a quarter seen once. Sequenced: PBMCs or a T cell subset sorted from them (not recorded which). All receptors come from an adult woman who had mild COVID-19 (a few samples of this study predate the infection). Cell type and time point are not known. CDR3s include the opening cysteine and the closing phenylalanine or tryptophan. A D gene is named only where the DNA matches it firmly. Some rows mark clone size as missing; the rest say once, few, many or name a class of expanded clone.

d_call	j_call	clone_size	v_call	cdr3_nt	cdr3_aa
-	TRBJ2-1	-	TRBV20-1	TGCAGTGCTAGAGGCGGTAGCTCCTACAATGAGCAGTTCTTC	CSARGGSSYNEQFF
TRBD2	TRBJ2-1	many	TRBV14	TGTGCCAGCAGCCAACTAGCGGGAGTTTCAAATGAGCAGTTCTTC	CASSQLAGVSNEQFF
TRBD2	TRBJ2-3	few	TRBV7-9	TGTGCCAGCAGCTTCTATTATAGCGGGGGGGCCGCAGATACGCAGTATTTT	CASSFYYSGGAADTQYF
-	TRBJ1-5	-	TRBV20-1	TGCAGTGCTAGAGCCAAGGGGGGCCAGCCCCAGCATTTT	CSARAKGGQPQHF
-	TRBJ2-3	-	TRBV4-1	TGCGCCAGCAGCCAAGGGGGGCGGGATACGCAGTATTTT	CASSQGGRDTQYF
TRBD2	TRBJ2-3	few	TRBV18	TGTGCCAGCTCCTTATCACTAGCGGGGACCACAGATACGCAGTATTTT	CASSLSLAGTTDTQYF
TRBD1	TRBJ2-1	few	TRBV5-1	TGCGCCAGCAGCTTGTGGACAGGACGTGAGCAGTTCTTC	CASSLWTGREQFF
-	TRBJ1-5	few	TRBV27	TGTGCCAGCAGTCCCGGACAGAGAACTAATCAGCCCCAGCATTTT	CASSPGQRTNQPQHF
TRBD1	TRBJ1-1	few	TRBV5-1	TGCGCCAGCAGCGTGGACAGGGTTAACACTGAAGCTTTCTTT	CASSVDRVNTEAFF
TRBD2	TRBJ2-1	few	TRBV20-1	TGCAGTGCAATGCCCCTAGCGGGAGGATACAATGAGCAGTTCTTC	CSAMPLAGGYNEQFF
-	TRBJ1-5	-	TRBV19	TGTGCCAGTATCGATCCCGAAGGGTATAGCAATCAGCCCCAGCATTTT	CASIDPEGYSNQPQHF
-	TRBJ1-2	-	TRBV5-5	TGTGCCAGCAGCCCCCGGGACTCGCCGCGGGATGGCTACACCTTC	CASSPRDSPRDGYTF
TRBD1	TRBJ1-1	few	TRBV7-3	TGTGCCAGCAGCCCGCGAGTCCCGGGACAGGGGGCGACCACTGAAGCTTTCTTT	CASSPRVPGQGATTEAFF
-	TRBJ2-1	-	TRBV5-1	TGCGCCAGCAGCTTGGCCTCGAGCGGAGGCCTTTACAATGAGCAGTTCTTC	CASSLASSGGLYNEQFF
-	TRBJ2-7	few	TRBV2	TGTGCCAGCAGTGAAGAAGTAGCGAGATCCTACGAGCAGTACTTC	CASSEEVARSYEQYF
-	TRBJ2-7	few	TRBV6-5	TGTGCCAGCAGTTGGGACGGTAGCTCCTACGAGCAGTACTTC	CASSWDGSSYEQYF
-	TRBJ2-7	-	TRBV27	TGTGCCAGCAGTTTACGAACCGACTACCGGGCCTACGAGCAGTACTTC	CASSLRTDYRAYEQYF
-	TRBJ2-7	few	TRBV4-2	TGTGCCAGCAGCCGCGGAGACTACGAGCAGTACTTC	CASSRGDYEQYF
-	TRBJ2-2	-	TRBV12-3/TRBV12-4	TGTGCCAGCAGTTTTGGTCACACCGGGGAGCTGTTTTTT	CASSFGHTGELFF
-	TRBJ2-3	-	TRBV5-4	TGTGCCAGCAGCTTTCGGGACGAATCCACAGATACGCAGTATTTT	CASSFRDESTDTQYF
TRBD1	TRBJ1-1	-	TRBV12-5	TGTGCTAGTGGTTTGGTAATCCCCCCAGGGGGAGTTGAAGCTTTCTTT	CASGLVIPPGGVEAFF
-	TRBJ1-1	few	TRBV5-6	TGTGCCAGCAGCTGGATCGACACTGAAGCTTTCTTT	CASSWIDTEAFF
-	TRBJ2-1	few	TRBV6-6	TGTGCCAGCAGCGACGGTAGCGGAGCGGGCTACAATGAGCAGTTCTTC	CASSDGSGAGYNEQFF
-	TRBJ2-7	-	TRBV4-1	TGCGCCAGCAGCCAAGGACAGATTAACTACGAGCAGTACTTC	CASSQGQINYEQYF
TRBD1	TRBJ2-1	-	TRBV7-9	TGTGCCAGCAGACCAGCGGTTAGGACAGGCCAAAATGAGCAGTTCTTC	CASRPAVRTGQNEQFF
-	TRBJ1-5	few	TRBV4-1	TGCGCCAGCAGCCAAGATCCAGGGGTCAATCAGCCCCAGCATTTT	CASSQDPGVNQPQHF
-	TRBJ2-5	-	TRBV29-1	TGCAGCGTCGACCACCCGGTGGGTGCGGAGACCCAGTACTTC	CSVDHPVGAETQYF
-	TRBJ2-7	few	TRBV30	TGTGCCTGGAGTCCTCAATCCTACGAGCAGTACTTC	CAWSPQSYEQYF
-	TRBJ1-2	-	TRBV18	TGTGCCAGCTCACCACCCAAGGGTGGCTACACCTTC	CASSPPKGGYTF
-	TRBJ1-2	-	TRBV7-9	TGTGCCCTCGAAGGACGATTTAACTATGGCTACACCTTC	CALEGRFNYGYTF
TRBD2	TRBJ2-1	few	TRBV7-7	TGTGCTAGCAGCTCGGGACTAGCTGTCCCCAATGAGCAGTTCTTC	CASSSGLAVPNEQFF
TRBD2	TRBJ2-1	-	TRBV19	TGTGCCAGTAGTCCCCTAGCGGGAGGGCCGAATGAGCAGTTCTTC	CASSPLAGGPNEQFF
TRBD1	TRBJ2-1	few	TRBV12-3/TRBV12-4	TGTGCCAGCAGACCCGGGACAGGGGCGATCTATGAGCAGTTCTTC	CASRPGTGAIYEQFF
-	TRBJ2-7	few	TRBV11-2	TGTGCCAGCAGCCTTGCCCTAGGGCCCTACGAGCAGTACTTC	CASSLALGPYEQYF